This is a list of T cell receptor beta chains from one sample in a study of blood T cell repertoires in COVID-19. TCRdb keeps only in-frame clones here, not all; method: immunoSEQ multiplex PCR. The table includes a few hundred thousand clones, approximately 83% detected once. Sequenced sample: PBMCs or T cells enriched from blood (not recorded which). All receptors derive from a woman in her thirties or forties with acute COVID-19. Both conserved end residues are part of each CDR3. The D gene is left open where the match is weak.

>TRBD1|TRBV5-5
CASSHYRGTDTEAFF
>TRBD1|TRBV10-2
CASSEPGQATYEQYF
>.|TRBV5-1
CASSEPTAEAFF
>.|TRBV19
CASSIENSYSNQPQHF
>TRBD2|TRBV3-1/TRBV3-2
CASSHTSGYNEQFF
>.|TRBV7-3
CASSLSSVSTDTQYF
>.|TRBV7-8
CASSVGGQTEAFF
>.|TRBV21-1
CASSKIQDQPQHF
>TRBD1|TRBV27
CASRPEDRGSYNSPLHF
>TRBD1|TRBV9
CASSPDRGASDSYEQYF
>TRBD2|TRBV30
CASLNSGRPPYEQYF
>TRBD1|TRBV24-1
CATSLRTGYGYTF
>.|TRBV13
CASSTPDSYEQYF
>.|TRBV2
CASSVGESYNSPLHF
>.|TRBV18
CASSPLDVGGYYEQYF
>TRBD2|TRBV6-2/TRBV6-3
CASSYSGASGRKETQYF
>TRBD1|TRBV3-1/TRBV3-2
CASSQGTGSYEQYF
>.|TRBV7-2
CASSLGGKGVDTQYF
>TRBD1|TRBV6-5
CASRRSSAGGKAFF
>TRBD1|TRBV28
CASSPTGKGEGYGYTF
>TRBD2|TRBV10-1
CASSESPSGSFYNEQFF
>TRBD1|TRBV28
CASSPTHRQGVSGYTF
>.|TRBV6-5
CASSPGHYSNQPQHF
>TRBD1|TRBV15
CATSGHRGRTDTQYF
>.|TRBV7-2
CASSFIPSQGYTF
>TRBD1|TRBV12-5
CASGLQGSSYNEQFF
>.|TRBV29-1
CSVGSIAPRSGANVLTF
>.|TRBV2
CASRSGGTTSSGNTIYF
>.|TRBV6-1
CASSEAGRSQETQYF
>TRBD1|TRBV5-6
CASSLPGTGNQETQYF
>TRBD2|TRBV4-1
CASSPKGTSVFLGTYEQYF
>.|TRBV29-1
CSVEKRTNTGELFF
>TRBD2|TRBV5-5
CASSLRLAGGFDEQFF
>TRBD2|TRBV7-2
CASSKRTSGVSPEQFF
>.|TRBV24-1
CATSPGTYNEQFF
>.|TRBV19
CASRFGQQRSGYTF
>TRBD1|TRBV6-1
CASSGRQGSSYNEQFF
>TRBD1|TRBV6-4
CASSDGTAVYGYTF
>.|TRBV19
CASSPGNYNSPLHF
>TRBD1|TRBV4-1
CASSLAKGTGNYGYTF
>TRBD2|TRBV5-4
CASSLASGGYNEQFF
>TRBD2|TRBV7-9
CASSSTGTSATDTQYF